This TCR beta chain was sequenced in a study of neurological immune-mediated disorders. This clonotype was detected ten times or more. Its antigen is as yet unknown. Unsorted libraries were generated from 2 million PBMCs. These cells had been stored in RNAlater at -80 C. General observations from the study: None of the CDR3 amino acid sequences in expanded clones turned up in more than one subject, which points to private repertoires in all groups. Levels of TCR clonal expansion peaked in HTLV-1-associated myelopathy and reached their lowest in multiple sclerosis, under those of healthy controls.

The cDNA came from 5'RACE with 10-nucleotide random UMIs. TCRdb itself ran the 5' RACE reads through MiXCR, one entry per CDR3 protein. The sample has about 36,000 distinct CDR3 sequences, approximately 10% seen once. The specimen sequenced was PBMCs. This sequence originates from a woman aged 25 to 39 with HTLV-1-associated myelopathy (HAM/TSP).

The CDR3 is CASSTKPGQGHTEAFF. DNA for the CDR3: TGTGCCAGTAGTACCAAACCGGGACAGGGTCACACTGAAGCTTTCTTT. This chain links TRBV19 with TRBJ1-1; 9 bases are a match to TRBD1. Unmatched junction bases numbered 9, after V lost 4 bases and J lost 3 bases. CDR1 is LNHDA, CDR2 SQIVND, per germline (reference sequence). The length of the CDR3 is 16 residues.